This T cell receptor beta chain was captured in a study of T cell responses to AZD1222 COVID-19 vaccine. Notes on the study in general: Repertoires were obtained solely post-peak T cell response. The CD4 TCRs associated with vaccination extended across spike and predominated at 160-218 and 743-854. Most donors were white British and more were female, and clonal diversity was possibly underestimated.

V was cut by 4 bases and J by 7 bases, with 5 bases left in between. The CDR3 has 12 residues. Concerning this clone itself: Antigen unknown.

Some clones are missing from TCRdb's copy, which holds only in-frame ones; the method was immunoSEQ multiplex PCR. Of just over 90,000 clones in the sample, around 91% were seen once. Material: peripheral blood, obtained 28 days after the second AZD1222 dose. This TCR was sampled from an adult who received the AZD1222 COVID-19 vaccine. The chain links TRBV12-3 or TRBV12-4 to TRBJ1-6; D unclear. The CDR3 bases are TGTGCCAGCAGTTCGGTAAATTCACCCCTCCACTTT. Translating gives CASSSVNSPLHF.